Below, 25 T cell receptor beta chains from the same sample are listed, as sequenced in a study of immune heterogeneity within non-small cell lung tumors. The TCR beta CDR3 region underwent multiplex PCR amplification with 32 V and 13 J primers. TCRdb fed the multiplex PCR reads into MiXCR, producing one record per CDR3 protein. The sample has roughly 3,000 distinct CDR3 sequences, 35% to 50% seen once. Bulk tumor genomic DNA constituted the template, at around 600 ng per sample. Multiple biopsies spaced far apart were taken from each primary tumor during surgery. Their non-small cell lung cancer was newly diagnosed and untreated, and the patients underwent curative surgery. Sequences were obtained from lung tumor tissue. Receptor source: a woman aged 55-69 years with non-small cell lung cancer.

This chain connects TRBV7-9 to TRBJ2-7; TRBD2 agrees at 7 bases. The length of the CDR3 is 15 residues. Germline V gene lookup returns CDR1 SEHNR and CDR2 FQNEAQ (reference sequence). The ends lost 2 bases at V and 6 bases at J; junction bases unmatched: 10. The CDR3 is CASSLIGGPGGEQYF. The CDR3 region has the DNA TGTGCCAGCAGCTTAATCGGCGGACCGGGGGGCGAGCAGTACTTC.

This clonotype was detected only once. The chain is built from TRBV7-3 and TRBJ2-2; D assignment may be TRBD1 or TRBD2 (5 bases each). Trimming removed 5 bases at V and 10 bases at J, with 17 bases between. The germline gives CDR1 SGHTA, CDR2 FQGTGA. CDR3 size: 14 residues. CDR3 nucleotides: TGTGCCAGCAGCCCAGGGAGTCAGTCCGCGGAGCTGTTTTTT. Residues: CASSPGSQSAELFF.

The chain recombines TRBV27 with TRBJ2-6; maybe TRBD2 (5 bases). Germline V gene lookup returns CDR1 MNHEY and CDR2 SMNVEV (reference sequence). The CDR3 loop spans 20 amino acids. Deletions cut 5 bases from V and 0 bases from J, with 23 bases between. The CDR3 DNA reads TGTGCCAGCAGTCAAGTGGACTCGAGGATCGGAGGCTCTGGGGCCAACGTCCTGACTTTC. It codes for CASSQVDSRIGGSGANVLTF.

V gene TRBV28 combines with J gene TRBJ2-7, with a weak D call TRBD1 (6 bases). The germline gives CDR1 MDHEN, CDR2 SYDVKM. CDR3 size: 14 residues. Trimming pared 7 bases from V and 2 bases from J, leaving 15 bases between. CDR3 sequence reads: CASKQRQAPYEQYF. The CDR3 DNA follows: TGTGCCAGCAAACAACGACAGGCCCCCTACGAGCAGTACTTC. Using reference TRBV28 and TRBJ2-7 for the parts outside the CDR3, the full variable domain is DVKVTQSSRYLVKRTGEKVFLECVQDMDHENMFWYRQDPGLGLRLIYFSYDVKMKEKGDIPEGYSVSREKKERFSLILESASTNQTSMYLCASKQRQAPYEQYFGPGTRLTVT.

V usage is TRBV28 and J usage is TRBJ1-1; 12 nucleotides line up with TRBD1. Germline CDR1 and CDR2: MDHEN and SYDVKM. V dropped 7 bases and J dropped 6; count of bases not matched to a gene: 15. CDR3 length equals 17 residues. The CDR3 loop is CASIKMGQGARVPEAFF. The CDR3, as DNA: TGTGCCAGCATCAAAATGGGACAGGGGGCCAGAGTACCTGAAGCTTTCTTT.

By frequency in the sample, this clonotype is medium-sized. The chain has TRBV7-2 and TRBJ2-7, with D perhaps matching TRBD1 (5 bases). Germline CDR1 is SGHTA and CDR2 is FQGNSA. The CDR3 is 13 residues long. Trimming cost V 5 bases and J 4 bases, with 12 bases left between them. The CDR3 bases are TGTGCCAGCAGCCTAGACAGCGCTTACGAGCAGTACTTC. Amino acid sequence: CASSLDSAYEQYF.

This clonotype was detected only a few times. The chain recombines TRBV18 with TRBJ1-3, with 7 bases matching TRBD1. This CDR3 comprises 16 residues. CDR1 and CDR2 (germline): KGHSH, LQKENI. V lost 4 bases to trimming and J lost 0 bases; unmatched junction nucleotides: 6. The CDR3 loop reads CASSRPTGYSGNTIYF. In DNA form, the CDR3 reads TGTGCCAGCTCACGACCGACAGGGTACTCTGGAAACACCATATATTTT.

This chain uses TRBV7-9 with TRBJ2-2; 12 bases match TRBD2. Germline trimming cut 1 base from V and 5 bases from J; bases unmatched to any gene: 5. This CDR3 has 17 residues. Germline V gene data show CDR1 as SEHNR and CDR2 as FQNEAQ (reference sequence). CDR3 bases: TGTGCCAGCAGCTTAGTCCTAGCGGGAGGGAATACCGGGGAGCTGTTTTTT. Residues: CASSLVLAGGNTGELFF.

The chain couples TRBV5-1 to TRBJ2-5, with D unresolved. Germline V gene sequence: CDR1 SGHRS, CDR2 YFSETQ. V was clipped by 0 bases and J by 5 bases, with 5 bases between them. The CDR3 runs to 12 residues. CDR3 DNA sequence: TGCGCCAGCAGCTTGGGCTTGGAGACCCAGTACTTC. Its translation: CASSLGLETQYF.

V gene TRBV28 combines with J gene TRBJ2-1; D unresolved. Germline V gene sequence: CDR1 MDHEN, CDR2 SYDVKM. The CDR3 runs to 12 residues. Trimming cost V 3 bases and J 7 bases, with 7 bases left between them. The CDR3 bases are TGTGCCAGCAGTTTGAACCCAAATGAGCAGTTCTTC. Translated: CASSLNPNEQFF.

The chain uses TRBV12-3 or TRBV12-4 and TRBJ2-4; 8 bases line up with TRBD2. The CDR3 loop spans 19 amino acids. The V and J ends lost 6 bases and 0 bases, in that order; junction bases with no gene match: 16. CDR3 protein: CASSVDSGVPMIAKNIQYF. CDR3 in DNA: TGTGCCAGCAGCGTTGATAGCGGGGTCCCTATGATAGCCAAAAACATTCAGTACTTC.

This sequence joins TRBV10-2 and TRBJ1-5; D gene ambiguous. The germline V gene encodes CDR1 WSHSY and CDR2 SAAADI. This CDR3 is built from 14 residues. The V end lost 0 bases, the J end lost 4 bases, and 7 bases lay between the germline ends. DNA for the CDR3: TGCGCCAGCAGTGAGTCTGGACTGAATCAGCCCCAGCATTTT. It yields the protein CASSESGLNQPQHF.

CDR3 region: CSARCGTEQYF. CDR3 coding DNA: TGCAGTGCCCGGTGCGGGACCGAGCAGTACTTC. The chain recombines TRBV20-1 with TRBJ2-7; D perhaps matches TRBD2 (6 bases). V was cut by 6 bases and J by 6 bases, with 12 bases left in between. The CDR3 extends over 11 amino acids. Germline CDR1 DFQATT, CDR2 SNEGSKA (reference sequence).

V and J are TRBV5-5 and TRBJ1-2, with D possibly matching TRBD1 (6 bases). Germline lookup yields CDR1 SGHKS and CDR2 YYEKEE (reference sequence). Trimming took off 6 bases at V and 2 bases at J, with 20 bases between the two ends. The CDR3 contains 16 residues. The chain's CDR3 is CASTPGGRGGNYGYTF. For the CDR3, the DNA is TGTGCCAGCACCCCCGGGGGGCGGGGGGGGAACTATGGCTACACCTTC.

This rearrangement joins TRBV7-9 to TRBJ2-2, with D unclear. Germline CDR1 is SEHNR and CDR2 is FQNEAQ (reference sequence). The germline V and J ends were trimmed by 0 bases and 6 bases, with 5 bases remaining between them. This CDR3 is 13 amino acids long. For the CDR3, the DNA is TGTGCCAGCAGCTTAGCAGGGCCCGGGGAGCTGTTTTTT. Translating it yields CASSLAGPGELFF.

This clonotype was detected only a few times. This sequence joins TRBV9 and TRBJ1-1; D gene uncertain. The CDR3 is 14 amino acids. Trimming removed 0 bases at V and 11 bases at J, with 17 bases between. Per the germline V gene, CDR1 is SGDLS and CDR2 is YYNGEE. CDR3 sequence (DNA): TGTGCCAGCAGCGTAGATGGTAGGACTGGAGGCGCTTTCTTT. Its translation: CASSVDGRTGGAFF.

The chain recombines TRBV4-1 with TRBJ2-2, with 14 bases identical to TRBD2. This CDR3 contains 18 residues. Germline V gives CDR1 MGHRA, CDR2 YSYEKL. The V gene end was trimmed by 1 base and the J gene end by 4 bases; junction bases not matched to a gene: 5. The CDR3 coding sequence is TGCGCCAGCAGCCAAGGGGGACTAGCGGGAGTCGGCACCGGGGAGCTGTTTTTT. It specifies CASSQGGLAGVGTGELFF.

This chain links TRBV20-1 with TRBJ2-1; D may be TRBD1 or TRBD2 (6 bases each). CDR3 size: 13 residues. V dropped 1 base and J dropped 7 bases, with 11 bases sitting between them. Germline-derived CDR1 and CDR2 are DFQATT and SNEGSKA (reference sequence). In DNA, the CDR3 is TGCAGTGCTAGAGCAGGAGGGGGGAATGAGCAGTTCTTC. Encoded protein: CSARAGGGNEQFF.

This chain connects TRBV28 to TRBJ1-4, with D hard to call. The germline V and J ends were trimmed by 1 base and 4 bases, with 7 bases remaining between them. CDR1 and CDR2 (germline): MDHEN, SYDVKM. This CDR3 spans 14 amino acids. CDR3 sequence: CASSLSGDNEKLFF. In DNA, the CDR3 is TGTGCCAGCAGTTTATCAGGCGATAATGAAAAACTGTTTTTT.

CDR3 region: CASSLEGRGANVLTF. CDR3 DNA: TGTGCCAGCAGCTTGGAGGGGCGAGGGGCCAACGTCCTGACTTTC. The chain recombines TRBV5-6 with TRBJ2-6, with D maybe TRBD1 (5 bases). The CDR3 loop spans 15 amino acids. From germline, CDR1 is SGHDT and CDR2 YYEEEE. V was cut by 0 bases and J by 4 bases, with 8 bases left in between.

This clonotype was found a few times. The genes are TRBV24-1 and TRBJ2-2; D is unresolved. Deletions cut 4 bases from V and 3 bases from J, with 8 bases between. Per the germline V gene, CDR1 is KGHDR and CDR2 is SFDVKD. The CDR3 is 14 amino acids. CDR3 loop: CATSEEPDTGELFF. In DNA, the CDR3 is TGTGCCACCAGTGAGGAACCCGACACCGGGGAGCTGTTTTTT.

The gene calls are TRBV9 and TRBJ2-3, with D maybe TRBD2 (5 bases). From germline, CDR1 is SGDLS and CDR2 YYNGEE. This CDR3 is 15 amino acids long. Trimming took 0 bases from V and 4 from J, leaving 12 bases between them. Here the CDR3 reads CASSVASGMSDTQYF. For the CDR3, the DNA is TGTGCCAGCAGCGTAGCGTCGGGAATGTCAGATACGCAGTATTTT.

This clonotype appeared a few times. Being one base from a much bigger clone, this may be a read error. V usage is TRBV4-3 and J usage is TRBJ2-2, with D tentatively TRBD2 (5 bases). In germline, CDR1 is LGHNA, CDR2 YSLEER. This CDR3 spans 15 amino acids. Trimming took 4 bases from V and 10 from J, leaving 19 bases between them. The CDR3 here is CASSRSESGSAELFF. In DNA form, the CDR3 reads TGCGCCAGCAGCCGCTCAGAGTCGGGGTCCGCGGAGCTGTTTTTT.

The V and J genes are TRBV2 and TRBJ2-5; D tentatively fits TRBD1 or TRBD2 (5 bases each). V was shortened by 5 bases and J by 10 bases, with 17 bases between the two germline ends. This CDR3 region has 13 residues. Germline V CDR1 and CDR2: SNHLY, FYNNEI. CDR3 sequence: CASSYSGTLGQYF. CDR3 coding DNA: TGTGCCAGCAGTTATTCCGGGACCCTTGGCCAGTACTTC.

The rearrangement joins TRBV28 to TRBJ2-1; 9 nucleotides agree with TRBD2. The ends lost 2 bases at V and 4 bases at J; junction bases unmatched: 3. Germline V gene data show CDR1 as MDHEN and CDR2 as SYDVKM. The CDR3 consists of 15 residues. CDR3: CASSLAGGKYNEQFF. CDR3 sequence (DNA): TGTGCCAGCAGTTTAGCGGGGGGGAAGTACAATGAGCAGTTCTTC.